Below are 17 T cell receptor beta chains sequenced from a single sample in a study of blood T cell repertoires in COVID-19. Libraries were prepared by immunoSEQ multiplex PCR; TCRdb keeps only in-frame clonotypes and omits some of them. The sample includes about 70,000 clones, roughly 86% of them seen just once. The sequenced material came from peripheral blood. Every receptor here comes from a woman between 70 and 85 years old with acute or convalescent COVID-19.

The CDR3 is CASSQHTGVYEQFF. CDR3 coding DNA: TGCGCCAGCAGCCAACATACAGGGGTGTATGAGCAGTTCTTC. The V gene is TRBV4-3, the J gene TRBJ2-1, with 7 positions matching TRBD1. The CDR3 runs 14 residues. J gave up 8 bases and V 2 bases, and 6 bases lay outside the gene matches. In germline, CDR1 is LGHNA, CDR2 YSLEER.

V usage is TRBV5-4 and J usage is TRBJ2-1; 8 bases map to TRBD2. V gave up 4 bases and J gave up 0 bases; unmatched junction bases: 9. CDR1 and CDR2 (germline): SGHNT, YYREEE (reference sequence). This CDR3 spans 17 amino acids. Here the CDR3 reads CASSPRTSRDSYNEQFF. CDR3 sequence (DNA): TGTGCCAGCAGCCCACGGACTAGCCGCGACTCCTACAATGAGCAGTTCTTC.

The genes are TRBV19 and TRBJ1-3; 7 bases are a match to TRBD1. The CDR3 runs to 16 residues. The V and J ends lost 7 bases and 0 bases, in that order; junction bases with no gene match: 9. CDR1 and CDR2 (germline): LNHDA, SQIVND (reference sequence). As DNA, the CDR3 is TGTGCCAGTAAACGGACAGGAGAGTACTCTGGAAACACCATATATTTT. Protein product: CASKRTGEYSGNTIYF.

This clone was recorded a few times. The chain employs TRBV7-6 and TRBJ2-3; 14 bases map to TRBD2. V shed 5 bases and J 5 bases; nucleotides not matched to a gene: 6. This CDR3 spans 16 amino acids. Per germline, CDR1 SGHVS and CDR2 FNYEAQ. The CDR3: CASSRLAGGLGDTQYF. The CDR3 region has the DNA TGTGCCAGCAGCCGACTAGCGGGGGGGCTGGGAGATACGCAGTATTTT.

The chain employs TRBV10-3 and TRBJ2-1; the match to TRBD2 covers 10 bases. V shed 7 bases and J 6 bases; nucleotides not matched to a gene: 6. CDR3 size: 14 residues. The V gene's germline CDR1 is ENHRY and CDR2 SYGVKD. CDR3 nucleotide sequence: TGTGCCATCAAGGGTCTAGCGGGAGTCAATGAGCAGTTCTTC. As protein: CAIKGLAGVNEQFF.

V is TRBV19 and J is TRBJ1-5; 8 nucleotides align to TRBD1. CDR1 and CDR2 from the germline V gene are LNHDA and SQIVND (reference sequence). This CDR3 is built from 19 residues. Trimming took 0 bases from V and 0 from J; bases not matched to a gene: 10. In nucleotides, the CDR3 is TGTGCCAGTAGTATAGATAGCCGACGTGGACAGGGTAGCAATCAGCCCCAGCATTTT. It translates to CASSIDSRRGQGSNQPQHF.

The rearrangement links TRBV11-3 to TRBJ2-2, with D tentatively TRBD1 (5 bases). V shed 3 bases and J shed 1 base, with 9 bases lying between them. This CDR3 comprises 15 residues. Germline lookup yields CDR1 SGHNT and CDR2 YENEEA. The CDR3 DNA sequence: TGTGCCAGCAGCTTCCAGGGTGGGAACACCGGGGAGCTGTTTTTT. This encodes CASSFQGGNTGELFF.

In this sample, this clone turned up once. The CDR3 loop is CSVDSSGTNEKLFF. In DNA, the CDR3 is TGCAGCGTGGACTCTTCCGGGACTAATGAAAAACTGTTTTTT. The chain carries TRBV29-1 and TRBJ1-4, with unresolved D. The germline gives CDR1 SQVTM, CDR2 ANQGSEA. Trimming stripped 6 bases from V and 2 bases from J, with 13 bases between. The CDR3 contains 14 residues.

The CDR3 DNA is TGTGCCAGCAGCTTAGACTCCGGGACACCCTACGAGCAGTACTTC. This encodes CASSLDSGTPYEQYF. The J gene is TRBJ2-7, the V gene TRBV7-2, with D possibly TRBD1 on 6 matching bases. V lost 1 base, J lost 2 bases, and 12 bases lay in between. This CDR3 has 15 residues. Germline V gene lookup returns CDR1 SGHTA and CDR2 FQGNSA.

The chain is built from TRBV27 and TRBJ1-2, with D possibly TRBD1 on 5 matching bases. The germline V and J ends were trimmed by 7 bases and 8 bases, with 29 bases remaining between them. Germline V gives CDR1 MNHEY, CDR2 SMNVEV (reference sequence). This CDR3 region has 17 residues. The CDR3, as DNA: TGTGCCAGCACCCCCCAAGGGGCTCCTGGGGGGATAGACGGCTACACCTTC. It encodes CASTPQGAPGGIDGYTF.

CDR3: CASSLTAPATNEKLFF. The CDR3 DNA reads as TGCGCCAGCAGCTTGACTGCACCTGCAACTAATGAAAAACTGTTTTTT. The rearrangement links TRBV5-1 to TRBJ1-4; no firm D call. The CDR3 loop spans 16 amino acids. CDR1 SGHRS and CDR2 YFSETQ come from the germline V gene. Deletions cut 1 base from V and 0 bases from J, with 10 bases between.

This clone occurred many times. This chain connects TRBV28 to TRBJ2-7; 10 nucleotides agree with TRBD2. Germline V CDR1 and CDR2: MDHEN, SYDVKM. This CDR3 spans 14 amino acids. V lost 5 bases and J lost 1; bases outside the gene matches: 2. CDR3 region: CASSVSGGSYEQYF. The CDR3 region has the DNA TGTGCCAGCAGTGTTAGCGGGGGGTCCTACGAGCAGTACTTC.

The J gene is TRBJ2-1, the V gene TRBV10-3, with 7 bases identical to TRBD1. The CDR3 has 14 amino acids. Germline V gives CDR1 ENHRY, CDR2 SYGVKD. V dropped 8 bases and J dropped 6; count of bases not matched to a gene: 10. CDR3: CAIHTGEELNEQFF. The CDR3 nucleotides are TGTGCCATCCATACAGGGGAAGAACTCAATGAGCAGTTCTTC.

This chain links TRBV7-6 with TRBJ2-3; 11 nucleotides match TRBD2. CDR1 is SGHVS, CDR2 FNYEAQ, per germline. The CDR3 contains 18 residues. The junction had 7 bases not matched to a gene; V was cut back by 0 bases and J by 2 bases. DNA for the CDR3: TGTGCCAGCAGCTTAGCTCCAACTAGCGGGGGAATCACAGATACGCAGTATTTT. Its translation: CASSLAPTSGGITDTQYF.

This chain joins TRBV19 and TRBJ2-7; tentatively, D is TRBD2 (6 bases). V lost 3 bases to trimming and J lost 2 bases, with 11 bases between them. CDR3 length: 14 residues. The germline V gene has CDR1 LNHDA and CDR2 SQIVND (reference sequence). The CDR3 here is CASSITWGAYEQYF. CDR3 in DNA: TGTGCCAGTAGTATTACCTGGGGGGCCTACGAGCAGTACTTC.

The V call is TRBV19, the J call TRBJ1-6; D uncertain. Germline values: CDR1 LNHDA, CDR2 SQIVND (reference sequence). There are 14 residues in the CDR3. Trimming removed 5 bases from V and 9 bases from J, with 14 bases in between. The CDR3 sequence: CASSAPGEISPLHF. The DNA of the CDR3 is TGTGCCAGTAGTGCCCCCGGAGAGATTTCACCCCTCCACTTT. Full variable domain (rest looked up from reference TRBV19 and TRBJ1-6): DGGITQSPKYLFRKEGQNVTLSCEQNLNHDAMYWYRQDPGQGLRLIYYSQIVNDFQKGDIAEGYSVSREKKESFPLTVTSAQKNPTAFYLCASSAPGEISPLHFGNGTRLTVT.

Only one count was recorded for this clone. The chain combines TRBV19 with TRBJ1-2, with D hard to call. CDR3 length: 13 amino acids. Looked up from germline, CDR1 is LNHDA and CDR2 is SQIVND (reference sequence). V was cut by 7 bases and J by 8 bases, with 17 bases left in between. The CDR3 DNA follows: TGTGCCAGTACCCCTGCTAGCCCGCAAGGCTACACCTTC. Encoded protein: CASTPASPQGYTF. Full variable domain (outside the CDR3, taken from reference TRBV19 and TRBJ1-2): DGGITQSPKYLFRKEGQNVTLSCEQNLNHDAMYWYRQDPGQGLRLIYYSQIVNDFQKGDIAEGYSVSREKKESFPLTVTSAQKNPTAFYLCASTPASPQGYTFGSGTRLTVV.